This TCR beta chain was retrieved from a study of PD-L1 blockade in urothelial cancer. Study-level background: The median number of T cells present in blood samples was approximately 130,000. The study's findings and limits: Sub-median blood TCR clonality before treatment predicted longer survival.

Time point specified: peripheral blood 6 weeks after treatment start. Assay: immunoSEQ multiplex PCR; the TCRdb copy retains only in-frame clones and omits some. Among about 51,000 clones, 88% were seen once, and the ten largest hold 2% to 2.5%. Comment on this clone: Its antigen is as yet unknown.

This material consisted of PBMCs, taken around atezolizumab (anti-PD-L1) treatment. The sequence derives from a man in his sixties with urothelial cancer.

CDR3 protein: CATSRDALGGGELFF. The CDR3 DNA is TGTGCCACCAGCAGAGATGCCCTAGGGGGCGGGGAGCTGTTTTTT. The gene calls are TRBV15 and TRBJ2-2; perhaps TRBD1 as D (6 bases). V dropped 0 bases and J dropped 7 bases, with 12 bases sitting between them. The germline V gene encodes CDR1 LNHNV and CDR2 YYDKDF (reference sequence). CDR3 length: 15 residues.